A selection of T cell receptor beta chains follows, all from one sample in a study of Graves' ophthalmopathy and Graves' hyperthyroidism. A single record per CDR3 protein comes from TCRdb applying MiXCR to the multiplex PCR reads. Of roughly 420,000 distinct CDR3 sequences in the sample, 21% were seen once. The sample taken for sequencing was peripheral blood. These receptors all stem from a woman aged 18-35 years with stable Graves' hyperthyroidism. Each CDR3 is given with its conserved first and last residue. The D gene is left open where the match is weak. Size values are once, few and many counts, or a class for expanded clones, and some rows have none.

d_call j_call v_call clone_size cdr3_nt cdr3_aa
NA TRBJ1-1 TRBV29-1 many TGCAGCGCCCGGGCACAGGAAAACACTGAAGCTTTCTTT CSARAQENTEAFF
TRBD1 TRBJ2-5 TRBV7-2 many TGTGCCAGCAGCTTAGCCGGGACAGGGATCCAGACCCAGTACTTC CASSLAGTGIQTQYF
TRBD2 TRBJ2-7 TRBV2 many TGTGCCAGCAGTGAAAGGGGACTAGCGGGAGAGGGCCGGAGAAACTACGAGCAGTACTTC CASSERGLAGEGRRNYEQYF
TRBD1 TRBJ1-3 TRBV2 NA TGTGCCAGCAGTGACGACAGGGGGAGTGGAAACACCATATATTTT CASSDDRGSGNTIYF
NA TRBJ2-7 TRBV29-1 many TGCAGCGTCGATGGGGTTGGTCGGGGCGAGCAGTACTTC CSVDGVGRGEQYF
NA TRBJ1-2 TRBV30 NA TGTGCCTGGAGTTTGGGGGGAAACTATGGCTACACCTTC CAWSLGGNYGYTF
NA TRBJ1-2 TRBV28 NA TGTGCCAGCAGTAGTACAACGGAAGGCTACACCTTC CASSSTTEGYTF
NA TRBJ2-5 TRBV7-3 NA TGTGCCAGCAGCTTAAATGTTGACGGGACCCAGTACTTC CASSLNVDGTQYF
NA TRBJ2-5 TRBV2 many TGTGCCAGCAGTGACAGGGGCCGAGAGACCCAGTACTTC CASSDRGRETQYF
NA TRBJ2-7 TRBV20-1 many TGCAGTGCTAGAGTCCGTCGTGCAGGGAAGGCCTACGAGCAGTACTTC CSARVRRAGKAYEQYF
NA TRBJ2-7 TRBV6-5 many TGTGCCAGCAGTTACGGGCGGGAAGGATGGCAGTACTTC CASSYGREGWQYF
TRBD1 TRBJ1-2 TRBV7-2 many TGTGCCAGCAGCCCGGACAGGATGAGCTACACCTTC CASSPDRMSYTF
NA TRBJ2-3 TRBV12-3/TRBV12-4 NA TGTGCCAGCCGTTTAGGGGTTGCGGACACGCAGTATTTT CASRLGVADTQYF
NA TRBJ1-1 TRBV6-1 many TGTGCCAGCAGCCCCACAGGGATCGGCACTGAAGCTTTCTTT CASSPTGIGTEAFF
NA TRBJ2-2 TRBV5-1 NA TGCGCCAGCAGCGTCAGGGGACCGAACACCGGGGAGCTGTTTTTT CASSVRGPNTGELFF
NA TRBJ2-7 TRBV7-2 many TGTGCCAGCAGCAGCCGGACAGACTACGAGCAGTACTTC CASSSRTDYEQYF
TRBD1 TRBJ1-1 TRBV7-9 many TGTGCCAGCAGCTCTCCCCGGACAGGGAACATTAACACTGAAGCTTTCTTT CASSSPRTGNINTEAFF